Following are 18 T cell receptor beta chains from one sample sequenced in a study of blood T cell repertoires in COVID-19. TCRdb's table, derived via immunoSEQ multiplex PCR, lists solely in-frame clones and lacks some. The sample carries roughly 230,000 clones, about 86% recorded once. The sequencing sample was made of peripheral blood. All receptors come from a man aged 50 to 59 with active or convalescent COVID-19.

CDR3 in amino acids: CAIGQGAPYEQYF. In DNA form, the CDR3 reads TGTGCCATCGGACAGGGGGCGCCGTACGAGCAGTACTTC. J is TRBJ2-7 and V is TRBV6-5, with 11 bases matching TRBD1. CDR1 and CDR2 from the germline V gene are MNHEY and SVGAGI. This CDR3 contains 13 residues. V was pared by 10 bases and J by 4 bases, with 6 bases of the junction left unmatched.

The chain links TRBV7-8 to TRBJ2-2; D remains unclear. The CDR3 contains 15 residues. Germline V CDR1 and CDR2: SGHVS, FQNEAQ. Deletions cut 1 base from V and 0 bases from J, with 6 bases between. In DNA, the CDR3 is TGTGCCAGCAGCTTAGATCCGGCGAACACCGGGGAGCTGTTTTTT. Its translation: CASSLDPANTGELFF.

This chain joins TRBV6-5 and TRBJ2-7; 9 bases are shared with TRBD1. CDR3 length: 15 amino acids. Trimming took 4 bases from V and 4 from J; bases not matched to a gene: 8. Germline CDR1 reads MNHEY; CDR2 reads SVGAGI. DNA for the CDR3: TGTGCCAGCAGTTCTCAGACAGGGGGGTGGTACGAGCAGTACTTC. Its translation is CASSSQTGGWYEQYF.

This chain connects TRBV28 to TRBJ1-4; D unclear. CDR3 length: 14 residues. V was pared by 7 bases and J by 3 bases, with 12 bases between. Germline V gene data show CDR1 as MDHEN and CDR2 as SYDVKM. The CDR3 nucleotides read TGTGCCAGCACCCTCGCGGGCCCTAATGAAAAACTGTTTTTT. Residues: CASTLAGPNEKLFF.

This chain connects TRBV19 to TRBJ2-7, with D perhaps matching TRBD2 (6 bases). The CDR3 runs to 14 residues. Trimming left V 6 bases short and J 2 bases short, with 14 bases between. Germline lookup yields CDR1 LNHDA and CDR2 SQIVND (reference sequence). The chain's CDR3 is CASRTRDSPYEQYF. The CDR3 DNA follows: TGTGCCAGTAGGACCAGGGACTCCCCCTACGAGCAGTACTTC.

This chain links TRBV7-9 with TRBJ1-1; no clear D. The CDR3 is 14 residues long. Germline V lookup: CDR1 SEHNR, CDR2 FQNEAQ (reference sequence). Trimming left V 0 bases short and J 6 bases short, with 11 bases between. The chain's CDR3 is CASSLADRRAEAFF. The CDR3 DNA follows: TGTGCCAGCAGCTTAGCGGATCGTCGGGCTGAAGCTTTCTTT.

This chain's CDR3 is CASSPSARGGGGNEQFF. The CDR3 DNA is TGTGCCAGCTCACCAAGTGCCCGAGGGGGCGGTGGCAATGAGCAGTTCTTC. This sequence joins TRBV18 and TRBJ2-1, with TRBD1 matching 7 bases. Germline-derived CDR1 and CDR2 are KGHSH and LQKENI. The CDR3 contains 17 residues. V shed 2 bases and J 6 bases; nucleotides not matched to a gene: 13.

CDR3 sequence: CASSTHSSGANVLTF. The CDR3 DNA is TGTGCCAGTAGTACCCACAGCTCTGGGGCCAACGTCCTGACTTTC. The rearrangement joins TRBV19 to TRBJ2-6; D is undetermined. V lost 4 bases, J lost 0 bases, and 7 bases lay in between. This CDR3 has 15 amino acids. The germline V gene has CDR1 LNHDA and CDR2 SQIVND (reference sequence).

V usage is TRBV6-5 and J usage is TRBJ2-5, with 9 bases aligning to TRBD1. The V gene's germline CDR1 is MNHEY and CDR2 SVGAGI. CDR3 length equals 15 residues. V lost 8 bases to trimming and J lost 1 base; unmatched junction nucleotides: 8. CDR3 sequence reads: CASVRTGVIQETQYF. The CDR3 coding sequence is TGTGCCAGCGTACGGACAGGGGTTATCCAAGAGACCCAGTACTTC.

V and J are TRBV19 and TRBJ2-3; a weak D match, TRBD2 (6 bases). The CDR3 length is 13 residues. Germline V gene sequence: CDR1 LNHDA, CDR2 SQIVND (reference sequence). V lost 2 bases, J lost 3 bases, and 6 bases lay in between. The CDR3 DNA sequence: TGTGCCAGTAGTATACGGGGGACAGATACGCAGTATTTT. Translation gives CASSIRGTDTQYF. Filled out from reference TRBV19 and TRBJ2-3, the complete variable domain reads DGGITQSPKYLFRKEGQNVTLSCEQNLNHDAMYWYRQDPGQGLRLIYYSQIVNDFQKGDIAEGYSVSREKKESFPLTVTSAQKNPTAFYLCASSIRGTDTQYFGPGTRLTVL.

The genes are TRBV6-1 and TRBJ2-1, with 15 bases aligning to TRBD2. This CDR3 is built from 20 residues. Germline V gene sequence: CDR1 MNHNS, CDR2 SASEGT. The V segment lost 4 bases and the J segment 0 bases; nucleotides outside the gene matches: 10. The CDR3 DNA reads as TGTGCCAGCAGTGCTCCCTGGGGGACTAGCGGGGGGAGCTCCTACAATGAGCAGTTCTTC. Translated, it gives CASSAPWGTSGGSSYNEQFF.

V is TRBV30 and J is TRBJ1-6, with D possibly matching TRBD1 (5 bases). Germline V lookup: CDR1 GTSNPN, CDR2 SVGIG (reference sequence). With 3 bases removed from V and 8 bases from J, the gap between germline ends came to 17 bases. The CDR3 has 15 residues. CDR3 in amino acids: CAWRYRGLGDSPLHF. The CDR3 DNA reads as TGTGCCTGGAGGTACCGTGGACTAGGGGATTCACCCCTCCACTTT.

The chain is built from TRBV2 and TRBJ1-3; D possibly corresponds to TRBD1 (5 bases). In germline, CDR1 is SNHLY, CDR2 FYNNEI. The V end was cut by 2 bases, the J end by 3 bases, with 8 bases between. CDR3 size: 14 residues. CDR3: CASSEQGSGNTIYF. Here the CDR3 DNA reads TGTGCCAGCAGTGAACAGGGAAGTGGAAACACCATATATTTT.

The chain joins TRBV21-1 to TRBJ1-3; the tabulated D call, TRBD1, remains unverified against the DNA. TRBV21-1 is a pseudogene. The CDR3 length is 15 residues. CDR3: CASSIRDRVGNTIYF. As DNA, the CDR3 is TGTGCCAGCAGCATCCGGGACAGGGTTGGAAACACCATATATTTT.

This chain links TRBV7-2 with TRBJ1-5; possible D gene TRBD1, 6 bases. Germline-derived CDR1 and CDR2 are SGHTA and FQGNSA. CDR3 length equals 15 residues. V lost 1 base, J lost 4 bases, and 11 bases lay in between. The CDR3 DNA reads as TGTGCCAGCAGCTTAGTACAGGGTGGAAATCAGCCCCAGCATTTT. This gives the protein CASSLVQGGNQPQHF.

V gene TRBV18 combines with J gene TRBJ2-1; a weak D match, TRBD1 (5 bases). CDR3 length: 14 amino acids. Germline CDR1 and CDR2: KGHSH and LQKENI. V was cut by 2 bases and J by 0 bases, with 5 bases left in between. CDR3 residues: CASSPRGSYNEQFF. The CDR3 DNA reads TGTGCCAGCTCACCAAGGGGCTCCTACAATGAGCAGTTCTTC.

The chain recombines TRBV3-1 (or the pseudogene TRBV3-2) with TRBJ2-2, with TRBD1 matching 9 bases. This CDR3 contains 15 residues. Trimming removed 4 bases from V and 2 bases from J; junction bases left unmatched: 2. Germline V CDR1 and CDR2: LGHDT, YNNKEL (reference sequence). CDR3: CASSRDRVNTGELFF. In DNA, the CDR3 is TGTGCCAGCAGCCGGGACAGGGTAAACACCGGGGAGCTGTTTTTT.

This clone was detected only once. The J gene is TRBJ1-1, the V gene TRBV10-3, with D perhaps matching TRBD1 (5 bases). The germline V and J ends were trimmed by 7 bases and 1 base, with 19 bases remaining between them. The CDR3 is 16 amino acids. Germline V lookup: CDR1 ENHRY, CDR2 SYGVKD. The CDR3 sequence: CAITWGGTGENTEAFF. CDR3 nucleotide sequence: TGTGCCATCACCTGGGGGGGGACGGGAGAGAACACTGAAGCTTTCTTT.